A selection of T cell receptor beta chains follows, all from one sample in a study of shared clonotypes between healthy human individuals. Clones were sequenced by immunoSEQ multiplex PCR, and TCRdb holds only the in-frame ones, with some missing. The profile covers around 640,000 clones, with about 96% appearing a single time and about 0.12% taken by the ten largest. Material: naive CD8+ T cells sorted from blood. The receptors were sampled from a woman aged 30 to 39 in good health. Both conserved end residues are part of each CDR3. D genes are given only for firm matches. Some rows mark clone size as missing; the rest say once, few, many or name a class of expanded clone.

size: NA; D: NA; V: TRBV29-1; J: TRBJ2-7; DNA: TGCAGCGTTGAATTCGGCCAGGTCAACTCCTACGAGCAGTACTTC; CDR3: CSVEFGQVNSYEQYF
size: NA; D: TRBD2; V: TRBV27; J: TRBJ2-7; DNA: TGTGCCAGCAGGGGGGAACGGGAGGGCTTGCACGAGCAGTACTTC; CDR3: CASRGEREGLHEQYF
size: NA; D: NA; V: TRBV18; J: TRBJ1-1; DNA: TGTGCCAGCTCACCACCTGTAACGGTTGAAGCTTTCTTT; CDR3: CASSPPVTVEAFF
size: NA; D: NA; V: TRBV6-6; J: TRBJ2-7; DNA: TGTGCCAGCAGTCCGACGGGTCACAACGAGCAGTACTTC; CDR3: CASSPTGHNEQYF
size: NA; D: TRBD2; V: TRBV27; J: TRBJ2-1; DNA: TGTGCCAGCAGTTTATTAATAGCGGGAGGGCAACATGAGCAGTTCTTC; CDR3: CASSLLIAGGQHEQFF
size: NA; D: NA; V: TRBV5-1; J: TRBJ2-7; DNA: TGCGCCAGCAGCTTGGAGGATTCCTACGAGCAGTACTTC; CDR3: CASSLEDSYEQYF
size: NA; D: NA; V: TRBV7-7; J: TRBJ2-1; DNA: TGTGCCAGCAGCTTATGGGCTAGCGTGCGGCAGTTCTTC; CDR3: CASSLWASVRQFF
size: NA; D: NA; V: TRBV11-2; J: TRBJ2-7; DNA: TGTGCCAGCAGCTTGCCCACTTTCCCAGGGCGCTACGAGCAGTACTTC; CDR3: CASSLPTFPGRYEQYF
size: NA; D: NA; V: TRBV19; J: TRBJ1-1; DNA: TGTGCCAGTAGACCATCATTGAACACTGAAGCTTTCTTT; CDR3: CASRPSLNTEAFF
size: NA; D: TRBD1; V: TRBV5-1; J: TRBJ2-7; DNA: TGCGCCAGCAGCTTGCCGGAGACAGGGGCCTACGAGCAGTACTTC; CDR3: CASSLPETGAYEQYF
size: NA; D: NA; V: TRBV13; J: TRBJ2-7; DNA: TGTGCCAGCAGCTTAACGGGACGGTCCTACGAGCAGTACTTC; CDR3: CASSLTGRSYEQYF
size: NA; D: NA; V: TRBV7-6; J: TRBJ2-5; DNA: TGTGCCAGCAACCCCCCGGGACCGAACGCACAAGAGACCCAGTACTTC; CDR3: CASNPPGPNAQETQYF
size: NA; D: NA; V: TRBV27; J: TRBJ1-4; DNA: TGTGCCAGCACCCACACAGGGACGGGTGATGAAAAACTGTTTTTT; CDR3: CASTHTGTGDEKLFF
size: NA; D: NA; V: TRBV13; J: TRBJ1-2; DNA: TGTGCCAGCAGCTTAGGTTATAGTTCCGGGGCTGGCTACACCTTC; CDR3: CASSLGYSSGAGYTF
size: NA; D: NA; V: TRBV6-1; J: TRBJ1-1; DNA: TGTGCCAGCAGTGACCCAGCTGCGAACACTGAAGCTTTCTTT; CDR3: CASSDPAANTEAFF
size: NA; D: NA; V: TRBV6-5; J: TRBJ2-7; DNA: TGTGCCAGCAGTTGGAGCATATCCTACGAGCAGTACTTC; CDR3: CASSWSISYEQYF
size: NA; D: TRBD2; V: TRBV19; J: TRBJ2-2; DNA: TGTGCCAGTAGCCCTCTGGGAGGGGCCGGGGAGCTGTTTTTT; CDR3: CASSPLGGAGELFF
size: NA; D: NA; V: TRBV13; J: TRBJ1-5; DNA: TGTGCCAGCAGCTTACAGGGTGGGGGTCAGCCCCAGCATTTT; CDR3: CASSLQGGGQPQHF
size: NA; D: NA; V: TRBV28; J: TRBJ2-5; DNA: TGTGCCAGCAGTTTAATTTTTGGGACTTACCAAGAGACCCAGTACTTC; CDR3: CASSLIFGTYQETQYF
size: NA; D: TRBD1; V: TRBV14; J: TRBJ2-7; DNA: TGTGCCAGCAGCCCTAGACAGGGACCCTACGAGCAGTACTTC; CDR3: CASSPRQGPYEQYF
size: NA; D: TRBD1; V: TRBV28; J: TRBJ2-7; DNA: TGTGCCAGCAGTTTGGGACAGGGGGCGCGCGAGCAGTACTTC; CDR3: CASSLGQGAREQYF
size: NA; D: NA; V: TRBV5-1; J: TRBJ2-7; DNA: TGCGCCAGCAGCTCTGGGGGCATTGCCACCTACGAGCAGTACTTC; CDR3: CASSSGGIATYEQYF
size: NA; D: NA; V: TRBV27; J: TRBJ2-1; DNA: TGTGCCAGCAGTTTATATTTGTCGGGGACTAATGAGCAGTTCTTC; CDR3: CASSLYLSGTNEQFF
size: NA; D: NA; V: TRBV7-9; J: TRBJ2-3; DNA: TGTGCCAGCAGCTTAGCTCGGATCACAGATACGCAGTATTTT; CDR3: CASSLARITDTQYF
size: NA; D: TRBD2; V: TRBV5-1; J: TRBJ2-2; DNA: TGCGCCAGCAGCTTGGATTTCCTAGCGGGTAATACCGGGGAGCTGTTTTTT; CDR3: CASSLDFLAGNTGELFF
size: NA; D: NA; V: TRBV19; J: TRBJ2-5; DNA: TGTGCCAGTAGTATAGATCCGCGAGAGACCCAGTACTTC; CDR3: CASSIDPRETQYF
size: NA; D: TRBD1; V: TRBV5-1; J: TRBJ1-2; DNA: TGCGCCAGCAGCCCCGGGACAGGGTTCCATGGCTACACCTTC; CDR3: CASSPGTGFHGYTF
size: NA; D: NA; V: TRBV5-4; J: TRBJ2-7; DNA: TGTGCCAGCAGTTTCACAGGAGCCTACGAGCAGTACTTC; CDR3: CASSFTGAYEQYF
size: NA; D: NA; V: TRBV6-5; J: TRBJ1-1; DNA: TGTGCCAGCACCTTGGGACCTATGAACACTGAAGCTTTCTTT; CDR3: CASTLGPMNTEAFF
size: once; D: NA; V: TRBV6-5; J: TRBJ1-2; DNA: TGTGCCAGCAGTTACGGGGGGACTAACTATGGCTACACCTTC; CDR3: CASSYGGTNYGYTF
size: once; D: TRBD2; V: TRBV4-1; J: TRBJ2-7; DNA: TGCGCCAGCAGCCAACGAGCGGGGGGCTACGAGCAGTACTTC; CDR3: CASSQRAGGYEQYF
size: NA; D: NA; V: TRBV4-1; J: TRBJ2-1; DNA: TGCGCCAGCAGCCAAGAGGTAACAGCGCTAGGAGCTGGCAATGAGCAGTTCTTC; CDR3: CASSQEVTALGAGNEQFF
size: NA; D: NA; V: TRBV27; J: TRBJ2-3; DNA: TGTGCCAGCGGATTCGTGGCAGATACGCAGTATTTT; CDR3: CASGFVADTQYF
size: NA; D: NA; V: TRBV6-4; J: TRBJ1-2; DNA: TGTGCCAGCAGAGATTACTATGGCTACACCTTC; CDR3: CASRDYYGYTF
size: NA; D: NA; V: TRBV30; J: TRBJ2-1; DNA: TGTGCCTGGAGTGTATTGGGGCTTGAGCAGTTCTTC; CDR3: CAWSVLGLEQFF
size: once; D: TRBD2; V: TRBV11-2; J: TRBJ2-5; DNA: TGTGCCAGCAGCTTAACGGGACTAGCGGGAGCGCCTGACCAAGAGACCCAGTACTTC; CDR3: CASSLTGLAGAPDQETQYF
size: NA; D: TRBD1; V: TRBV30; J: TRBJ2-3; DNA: TGTGCCTTGGGGACAGGGGTAGGAACAGATACGCAGTATTTT; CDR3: CALGTGVGTDTQYF
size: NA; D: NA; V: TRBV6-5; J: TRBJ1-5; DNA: TGTGCCAGCTCCGGGGCCCGGCAACAGCCCCAGCATTTT; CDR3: CASSGARQQPQHF
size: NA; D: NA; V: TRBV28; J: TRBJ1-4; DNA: TGTGCCAGCAGTTACCGGCTCCTAAATGAAAAACTGTTTTTT; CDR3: CASSYRLLNEKLFF
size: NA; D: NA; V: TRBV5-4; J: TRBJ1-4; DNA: TGTGCCAGCAGCTTGGAAACGGACGAAAAACTGTTTTTT; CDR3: CASSLETDEKLFF
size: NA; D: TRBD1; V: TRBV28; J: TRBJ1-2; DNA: TGTGCCAGCAGCCCGACAGGGGAAGATGGCTACACCTTC; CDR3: CASSPTGEDGYTF